This record concerns one T cell receptor beta chain sequence. The ends were cut back, 3 bases at V and 0 bases at J, with 13 bases in the middle. Germline loops: CDR1 SGDLS, CDR2 YYNGEE. The CDR3 runs 16 residues. The data are from a study of T cell responses to AZD1222 COVID-19 vaccine. TCRdb keeps only in-frame clones here, not all; method: immunoSEQ multiplex PCR. The sample holds about 140,000 clones; approximately 90% are singletons and the top ten take around 3.1%. This material consisted of peripheral blood, taken 28 days after the second AZD1222 dose. This receptor was obtained from an adult who received the AZD1222 COVID-19 vaccine. The gene calls are TRBV9 and TRBJ1-3; D might be TRBD1 (6 bases). CDR3 in DNA: TGTGCCAGCAGCGAACAGGGTTATGTCTCTGGAAACACCATATATTTT. This encodes CASSEQGYVSGNTIYF.